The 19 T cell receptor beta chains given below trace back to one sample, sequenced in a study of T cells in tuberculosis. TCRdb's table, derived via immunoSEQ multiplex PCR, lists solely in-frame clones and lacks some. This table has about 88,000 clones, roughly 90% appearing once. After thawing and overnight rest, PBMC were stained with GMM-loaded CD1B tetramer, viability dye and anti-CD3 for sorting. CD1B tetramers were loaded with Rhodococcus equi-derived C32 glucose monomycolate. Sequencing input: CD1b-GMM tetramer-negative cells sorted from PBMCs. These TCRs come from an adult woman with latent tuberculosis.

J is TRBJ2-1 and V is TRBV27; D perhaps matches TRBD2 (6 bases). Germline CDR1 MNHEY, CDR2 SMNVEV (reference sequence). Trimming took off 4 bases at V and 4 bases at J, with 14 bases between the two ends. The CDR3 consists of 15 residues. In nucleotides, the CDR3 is TGTGCCAGCAGTTCCGGCATGGGACTTTACAATGAGCAGTTCTTC. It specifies CASSSGMGLYNEQFF.

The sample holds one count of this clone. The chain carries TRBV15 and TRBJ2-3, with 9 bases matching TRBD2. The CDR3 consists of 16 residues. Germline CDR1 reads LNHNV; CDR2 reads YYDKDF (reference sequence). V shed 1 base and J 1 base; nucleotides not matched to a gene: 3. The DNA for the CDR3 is TGTGCCACCAGCAGAGGGGTAGCGGGGGGCACAGATACGCAGTATTTT. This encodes CATSRGVAGGTDTQYF.

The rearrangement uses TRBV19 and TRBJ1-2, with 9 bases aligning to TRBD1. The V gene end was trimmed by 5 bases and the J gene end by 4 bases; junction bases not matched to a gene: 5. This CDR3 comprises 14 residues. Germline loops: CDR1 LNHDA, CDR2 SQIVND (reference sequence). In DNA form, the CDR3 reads TGTGCCAGTAGTGTCGGGACAGGGAGCTATGGCTACACCTTC. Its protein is CASSVGTGSYGYTF.

The CDR3 is CASSRSPRTSGTNEQYF. The CDR3, as DNA: TGCGCCAGCAGCCGCTCACCGAGGACTAGCGGGACCAACGAGCAGTACTTC. The chain carries TRBV5-1 and TRBJ2-7; 12 bases are a match to TRBD2. This CDR3 spans 17 amino acids. Germline trimming cut 4 bases from V and 5 bases from J; bases unmatched to any gene: 13. Germline CDR1 is SGHRS and CDR2 is YFSETQ.

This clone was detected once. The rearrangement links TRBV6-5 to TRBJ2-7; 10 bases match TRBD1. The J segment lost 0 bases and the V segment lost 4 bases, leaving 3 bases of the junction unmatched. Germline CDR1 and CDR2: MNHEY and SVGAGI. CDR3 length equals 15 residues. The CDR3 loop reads CASSFRDRGSYEQYF. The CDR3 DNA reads TGTGCCAGCAGTTTCCGGGACAGGGGCTCCTACGAGCAGTACTTC.

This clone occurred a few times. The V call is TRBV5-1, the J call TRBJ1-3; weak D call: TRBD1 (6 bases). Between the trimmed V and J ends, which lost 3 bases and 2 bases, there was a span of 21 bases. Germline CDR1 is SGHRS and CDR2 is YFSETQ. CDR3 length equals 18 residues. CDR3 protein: CASSSSLRTESAGNTIYF. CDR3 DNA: TGCGCCAGCAGCTCCAGCCTTCGGACAGAATCAGCTGGAAACACCATATATTTT.

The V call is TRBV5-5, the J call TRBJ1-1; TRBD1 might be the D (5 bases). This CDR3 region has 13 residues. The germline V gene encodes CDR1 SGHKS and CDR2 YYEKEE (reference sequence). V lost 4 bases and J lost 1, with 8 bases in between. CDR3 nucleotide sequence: TGTGCCAGCAGCCTCGACAGGAACACTGAAGCTTTCTTT. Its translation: CASSLDRNTEAFF.

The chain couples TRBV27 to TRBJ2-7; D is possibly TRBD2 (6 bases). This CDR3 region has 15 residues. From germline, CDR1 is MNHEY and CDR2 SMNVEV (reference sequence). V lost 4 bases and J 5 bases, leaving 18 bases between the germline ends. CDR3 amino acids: CASSSKGPRRDEQYF. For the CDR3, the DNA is TGTGCCAGCAGTTCCAAGGGTCCTCGGAGGGACGAGCAGTACTTC.

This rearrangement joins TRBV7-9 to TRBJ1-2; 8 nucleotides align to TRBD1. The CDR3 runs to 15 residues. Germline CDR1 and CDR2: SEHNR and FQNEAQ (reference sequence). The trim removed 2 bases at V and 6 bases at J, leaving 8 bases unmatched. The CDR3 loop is CASSLTQGAIDGYTF. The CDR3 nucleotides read TGTGCCAGCAGCTTAACCCAGGGGGCAATCGATGGCTACACCTTC.

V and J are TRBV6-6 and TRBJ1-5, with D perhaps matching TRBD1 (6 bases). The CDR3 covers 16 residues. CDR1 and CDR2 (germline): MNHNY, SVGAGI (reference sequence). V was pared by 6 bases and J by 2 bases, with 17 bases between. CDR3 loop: CASSKQGSRGNQPQHF. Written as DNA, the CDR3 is TGTGCCAGCAGCAAACAGGGAAGTAGGGGCAATCAGCCCCAGCATTTT.

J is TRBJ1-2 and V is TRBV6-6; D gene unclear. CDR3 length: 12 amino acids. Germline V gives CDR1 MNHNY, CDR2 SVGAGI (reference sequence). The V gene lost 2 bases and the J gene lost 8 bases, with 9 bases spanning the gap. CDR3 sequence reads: CASSYAAGGYTF. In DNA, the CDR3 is TGTGCCAGCAGTTACGCAGCGGGCGGCTACACCTTC.

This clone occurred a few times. CDR3 coding DNA: TGTGCCACCGTGGGGCAGGGTAACACTGAAGCTTTCTTT. It codes for CATVGQGNTEAFF. The chain is built from TRBV2 and TRBJ1-1, with D maybe TRBD1 (5 bases). V was trimmed by 10 bases and J by 2 bases, leaving 14 bases between them. The V gene's germline CDR1 is SNHLY and CDR2 FYNNEI. CDR3 length: 13 amino acids.

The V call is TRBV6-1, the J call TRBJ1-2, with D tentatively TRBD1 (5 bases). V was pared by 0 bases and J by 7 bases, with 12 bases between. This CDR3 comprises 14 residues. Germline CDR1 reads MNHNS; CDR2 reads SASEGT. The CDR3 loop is CASSEATGVSGYTF. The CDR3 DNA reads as TGTGCCAGCAGTGAAGCAACAGGCGTATCTGGCTACACCTTC.

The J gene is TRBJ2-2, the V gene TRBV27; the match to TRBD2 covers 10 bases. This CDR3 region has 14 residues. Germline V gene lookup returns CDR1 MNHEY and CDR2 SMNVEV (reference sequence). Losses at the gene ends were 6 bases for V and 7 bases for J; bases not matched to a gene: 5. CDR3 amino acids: CASRLAGAGGELFF. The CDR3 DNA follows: TGTGCCAGCAGGCTAGCGGGGGCGGGCGGGGAGCTGTTTTTT.

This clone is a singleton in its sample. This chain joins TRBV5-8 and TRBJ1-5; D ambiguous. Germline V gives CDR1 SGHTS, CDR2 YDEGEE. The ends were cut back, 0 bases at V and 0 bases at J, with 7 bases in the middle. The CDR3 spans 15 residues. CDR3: CASSLGGYSNQPQHF. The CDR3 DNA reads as TGTGCCAGCAGCTTGGGCGGGTATAGCAATCAGCCCCAGCATTTT.

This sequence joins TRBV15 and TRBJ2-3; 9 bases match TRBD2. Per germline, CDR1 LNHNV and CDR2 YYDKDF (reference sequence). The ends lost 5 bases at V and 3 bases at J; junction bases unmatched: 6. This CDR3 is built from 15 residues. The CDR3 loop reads CATSFRGGATDTQYF. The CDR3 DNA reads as TGTGCCACCAGCTTCCGCGGGGGGGCGACAGATACGCAGTATTTT.

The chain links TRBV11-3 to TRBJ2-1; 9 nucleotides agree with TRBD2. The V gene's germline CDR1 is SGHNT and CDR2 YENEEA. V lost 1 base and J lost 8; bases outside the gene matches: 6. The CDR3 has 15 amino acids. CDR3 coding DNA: TGTGCCAGCAGCTTAGGAACGGCGGGGGGGTATGAGCAGTTCTTC. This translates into CASSLGTAGGYEQFF.

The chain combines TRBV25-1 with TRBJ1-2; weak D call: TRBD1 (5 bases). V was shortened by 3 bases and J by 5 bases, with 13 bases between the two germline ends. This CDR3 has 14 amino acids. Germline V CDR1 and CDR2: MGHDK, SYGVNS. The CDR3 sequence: CASSDSTETYGYTF. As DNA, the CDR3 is TGTGCCAGCAGTGATTCGACAGAAACTTATGGCTACACCTTC.

The CDR3 DNA reads TGTGCCAGTAGTCTCGGGACTAGCGGGGGGGCCAATACAGATACGCAGTATTTT. Its translation: CASSLGTSGGANTDTQYF. This chain joins TRBV19 and TRBJ2-3; 16 positions agree with TRBD2. Germline loops: CDR1 LNHDA, CDR2 SQIVND (reference sequence). The CDR3 runs to 18 residues. Trimming removed 5 bases from V and 3 bases from J; junction bases left unmatched: 8.